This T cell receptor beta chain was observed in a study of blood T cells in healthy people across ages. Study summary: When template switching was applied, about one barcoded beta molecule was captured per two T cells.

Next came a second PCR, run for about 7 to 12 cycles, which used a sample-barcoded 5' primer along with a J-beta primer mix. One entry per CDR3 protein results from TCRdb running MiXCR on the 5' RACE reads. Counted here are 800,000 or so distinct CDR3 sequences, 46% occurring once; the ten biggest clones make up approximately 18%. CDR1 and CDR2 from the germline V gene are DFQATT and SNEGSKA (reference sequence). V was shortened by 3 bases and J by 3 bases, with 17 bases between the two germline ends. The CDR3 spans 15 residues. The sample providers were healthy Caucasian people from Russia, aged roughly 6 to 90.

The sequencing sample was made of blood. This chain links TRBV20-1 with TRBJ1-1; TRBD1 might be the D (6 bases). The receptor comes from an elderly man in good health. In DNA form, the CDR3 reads TGCAGTGCTAGTAATAGAGCCCAGGGGCACACTGAAGCTTTCTTT. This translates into CSASNRAQGHTEAFF.